Sequencing of this TCR beta chain was carried out in a study of spatial heterogeneity in lung cancer. TCRdb used MiXCR to reprocess the 5' RACE reads, holding one entry per CDR3 protein. The data contain roughly 7,000 distinct CDR3 sequences, around 21% of them singletons. The germline V gene has CDR1 DFQATT and CDR2 SNEGSKA (reference sequence). There are 15 residues in the CDR3. V trimming: 6 bases; J trimming: 3 bases; junction bases outside the gene matches: 12. Time point here: sample taken at primary tumor resection. Frozen PBMC, nontumor lung or tumor provided whole RNA, which was sequenced unsorted.

This receptor was identified in a female donor with early-stage non-small cell lung cancer. The chain employs TRBV20-1 and TRBJ2-3, with 7 positions matching TRBD1. The input for sequencing was PBMCs, taken at surgery. CDR3 residues: CSAPLQGMRTDTQYF. Written as DNA, the CDR3 is TGCAGTGCCCCTTTACAGGGGATGCGAACAGATACGCAGTATTTT.